One T cell receptor beta chain is described in this entry. The antigen is not known. Sequencing used immunoSEQ multiplex PCR; TCRdb keeps in-frame clones, though not all of them. This repertoire shows 55,000 to 65,000 clones, 75% to 90% found once; its top ten account for roughly 0.5%. This entry comes from a study of OX40 agonist ivuxolimab in advanced cancers. Study overall: With a range of roughly 23 to 79, age averaged 60 years, and around 80% were male. Study-level points and caveats: Among T cells, CD8+ cells averaged more expanded clones than CD4+ cells.

Peripheral blood came from all dose cohorts at three timepoints. The material was CD4+ or CD8+ T cells sorted from blood, obtained in a trial of the OX40 agonist ivuxolimab. The origin of this receptor is an adult with an advanced solid tumor such as melanoma, head and neck, liver or kidney cancer.

CDR3 coding DNA: TGCGCCAGCAGCTTGATTCTCTCTGGGGCCAACGTCCTGACTTTC. Its protein product is CASSLILSGANVLTF. The rearrangement uses TRBV5-1 and TRBJ2-6; D gene unclear. Germline assignment: CDR1 SGHRS and CDR2 YFSETQ. This CDR3 contains 15 residues. Trimming left V 1 base short and J 0 bases short, with 5 bases between.